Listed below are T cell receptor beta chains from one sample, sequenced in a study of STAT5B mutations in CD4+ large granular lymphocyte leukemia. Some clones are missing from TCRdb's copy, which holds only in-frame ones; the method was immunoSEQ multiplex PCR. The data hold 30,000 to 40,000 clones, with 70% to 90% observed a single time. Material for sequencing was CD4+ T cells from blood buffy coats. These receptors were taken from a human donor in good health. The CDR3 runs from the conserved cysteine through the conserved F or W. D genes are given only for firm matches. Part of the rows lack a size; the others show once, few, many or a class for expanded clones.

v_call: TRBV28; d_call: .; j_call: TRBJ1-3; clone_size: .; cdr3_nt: TGTGCCAGCACCCTCTCTGGAAACACCATATATTTT; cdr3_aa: CASTLSGNTIYF
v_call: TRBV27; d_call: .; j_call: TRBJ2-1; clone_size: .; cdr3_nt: TGTGCCAGCAGTTTAAGGAGGGATTGGAGGTATAGCAATGAGCAGTTCTTC; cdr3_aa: CASSLRRDWRYSNEQFF
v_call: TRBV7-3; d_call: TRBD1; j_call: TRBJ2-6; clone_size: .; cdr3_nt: TGTGCCAGCAGCCCACGACAGGGCCGTCCTGGGGCCAACGTCCTGACTTTC; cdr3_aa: CASSPRQGRPGANVLTF
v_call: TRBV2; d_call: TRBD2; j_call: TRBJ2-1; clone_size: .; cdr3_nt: TGTGCCAGCAGTGAAGCGGGAGGGCCCGGTGAGCAGTTCTTC; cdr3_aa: CASSEAGGPGEQFF
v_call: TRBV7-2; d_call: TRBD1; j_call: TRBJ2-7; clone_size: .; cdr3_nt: TGTGCCAGCAGCTTCGGACAGGGGGGGGCCTACGAGCAGTACTTC; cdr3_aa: CASSFGQGGAYEQYF
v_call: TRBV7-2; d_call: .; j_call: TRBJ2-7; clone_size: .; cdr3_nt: TGTGCCAGCAGCTTAGTCGGGCGGACCTACGAGCAGTACTTC; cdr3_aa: CASSLVGRTYEQYF
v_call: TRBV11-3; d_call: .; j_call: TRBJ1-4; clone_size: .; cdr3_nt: TGTGCCTGGGCCGGGCAGTCCAATGAAAAACTGTTTTTT; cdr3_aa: CAWAGQSNEKLFF
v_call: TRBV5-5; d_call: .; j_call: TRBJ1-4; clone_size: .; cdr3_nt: TGTGCCAGCAGCCTACCTGGGGGATCCGAAGAAAAACTGTTTTTT; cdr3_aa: CASSLPGGSEEKLFF
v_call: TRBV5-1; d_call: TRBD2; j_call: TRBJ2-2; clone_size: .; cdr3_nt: TGCGCCAGCAGCTTGGGTGGTAGCGGGAGTGAAGGAACCGGGGGGCTGTTTTTT; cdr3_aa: CASSLGGSGSEGTGGLFF
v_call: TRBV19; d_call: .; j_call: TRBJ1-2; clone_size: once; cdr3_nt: TGTGCCAGTAGTCCAGATGTACTTGGCTACACCTTC; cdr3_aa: CASSPDVLGYTF
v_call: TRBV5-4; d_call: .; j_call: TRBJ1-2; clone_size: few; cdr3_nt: TGTGCCAGCAGCTTGGCCTTGGGGGTAGTATCCGGCTACACCTTC; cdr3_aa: CASSLALGVVSGYTF
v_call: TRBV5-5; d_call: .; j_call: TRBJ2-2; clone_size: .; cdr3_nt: TGTGCCAGCAGCCTGACTGCGAACACCGGGGAGCTGTTTTTT; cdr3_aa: CASSLTANTGELFF
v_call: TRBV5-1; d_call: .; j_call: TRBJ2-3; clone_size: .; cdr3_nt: TGCGCCAGCAGTGATGACGGAGTCACAGATACGCAGTATTTT; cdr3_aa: CASSDDGVTDTQYF
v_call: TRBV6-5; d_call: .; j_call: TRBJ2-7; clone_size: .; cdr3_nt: TGTGCCAGCAGCGACCCCGCGGGGGAGCAGTACTTC; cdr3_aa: CASSDPAGEQYF
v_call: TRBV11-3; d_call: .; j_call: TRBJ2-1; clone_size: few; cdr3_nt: TGTGCCAGCTCAAAGGGAAGCGGAGATTACAATGAGCAGTTCTTC; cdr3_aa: CASSKGSGDYNEQFF
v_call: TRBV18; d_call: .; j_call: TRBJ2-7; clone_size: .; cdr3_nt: TGTGCCAGCTCACCACCGACCGCTTCCTACGAGCAGTACTTC; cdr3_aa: CASSPPTASYEQYF
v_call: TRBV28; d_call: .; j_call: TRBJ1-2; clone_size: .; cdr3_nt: TGTGCCAGCAGTTTAAGGGGGACTCCCTACTATGGCTACACCTTC; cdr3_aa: CASSLRGTPYYGYTF
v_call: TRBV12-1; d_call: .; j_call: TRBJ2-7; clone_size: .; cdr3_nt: TGTGCCAGCAGCTTTCTGATGACAGGGATTAACGAGCAGTACTTC; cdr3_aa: CASSFLMTGINEQYF
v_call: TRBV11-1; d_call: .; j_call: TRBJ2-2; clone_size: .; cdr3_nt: TGTGCCAGCAGCCTAGGACAGACGACCACCGTTGGGGGGGAGCTGTTTTTT; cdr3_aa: CASSLGQTTTVGGELFF
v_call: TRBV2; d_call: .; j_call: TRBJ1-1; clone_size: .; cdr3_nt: TGTGCCAGCAGTGAGGGGGGTCAGGGGAACACTGAAGCTTTCTTT; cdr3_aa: CASSEGGQGNTEAFF
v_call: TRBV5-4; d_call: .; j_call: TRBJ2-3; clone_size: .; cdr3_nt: TGTGCCAGCAGCCAGATCGGTGTGGATACGCAGTATTTT; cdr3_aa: CASSQIGVDTQYF
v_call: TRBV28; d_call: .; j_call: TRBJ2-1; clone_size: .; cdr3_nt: .; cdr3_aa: CASSLWGSGTRVFF
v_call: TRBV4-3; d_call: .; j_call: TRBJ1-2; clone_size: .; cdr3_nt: TGCGCCAGCAGCCAAGATTCGGGGCTTGGGTATGGCTACACCTTC; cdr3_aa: CASSQDSGLGYGYTF
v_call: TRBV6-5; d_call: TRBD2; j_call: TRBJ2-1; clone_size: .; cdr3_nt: TGTGCCAGCAGTACTAGCGGGGGCTACAATGAGCAGTTCTTC; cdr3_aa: CASSTSGGYNEQFF
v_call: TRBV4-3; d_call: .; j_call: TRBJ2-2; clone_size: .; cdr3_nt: TGCGCCAGCAGCCAGCGGGTGGACGGGGAGCTGTTTTTT; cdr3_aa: CASSQRVDGELFF
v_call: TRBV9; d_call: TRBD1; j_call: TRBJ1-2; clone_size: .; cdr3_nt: TGTGCCAGCAGCGTAGCCCCGGGACAGGGCGGCTACACCTTC; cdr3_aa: CASSVAPGQGGYTF
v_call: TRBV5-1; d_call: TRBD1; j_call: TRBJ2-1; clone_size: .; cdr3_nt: TGCGCCAGCAGCATGCTACAGGGGGCGTCCTACAATGAGCAGTTCTTC; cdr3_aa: CASSMLQGASYNEQFF
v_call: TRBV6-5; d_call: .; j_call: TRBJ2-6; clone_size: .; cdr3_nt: TGTGCCAGCAAAACCCTGAGGGGGGCCAACGTCCTGACTTTC; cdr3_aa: CASKTLRGANVLTF
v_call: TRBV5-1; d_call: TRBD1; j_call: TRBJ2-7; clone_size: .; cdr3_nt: TGCGCCAGCAGCAGGGGACAGGCCCTCTACGAGCAGTACTTC; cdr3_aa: CASSRGQALYEQYF
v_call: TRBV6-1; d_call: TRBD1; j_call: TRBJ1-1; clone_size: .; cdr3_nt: TGTGCCAGCAGCTTCCGGGACAGGGGGACTGAAGCTTTCTTT; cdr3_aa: CASSFRDRGTEAFF
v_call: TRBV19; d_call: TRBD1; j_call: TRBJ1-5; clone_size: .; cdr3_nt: TGTGCCAGTAGTATCCTCGGACAGGGAGATCAGCCCCAGCATTTT; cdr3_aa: CASSILGQGDQPQHF
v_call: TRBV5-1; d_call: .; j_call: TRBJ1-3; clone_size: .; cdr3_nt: TGCGCCAGCAGCCCGGCGGTTGGGGGGTCGGGAAACACCATATATTTT; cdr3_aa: CASSPAVGGSGNTIYF
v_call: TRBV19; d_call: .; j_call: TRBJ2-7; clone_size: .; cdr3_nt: TGTGCCAGTGGAGTAGGGAGAAACAGCTACGAGCAGTACTTC; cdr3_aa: CASGVGRNSYEQYF